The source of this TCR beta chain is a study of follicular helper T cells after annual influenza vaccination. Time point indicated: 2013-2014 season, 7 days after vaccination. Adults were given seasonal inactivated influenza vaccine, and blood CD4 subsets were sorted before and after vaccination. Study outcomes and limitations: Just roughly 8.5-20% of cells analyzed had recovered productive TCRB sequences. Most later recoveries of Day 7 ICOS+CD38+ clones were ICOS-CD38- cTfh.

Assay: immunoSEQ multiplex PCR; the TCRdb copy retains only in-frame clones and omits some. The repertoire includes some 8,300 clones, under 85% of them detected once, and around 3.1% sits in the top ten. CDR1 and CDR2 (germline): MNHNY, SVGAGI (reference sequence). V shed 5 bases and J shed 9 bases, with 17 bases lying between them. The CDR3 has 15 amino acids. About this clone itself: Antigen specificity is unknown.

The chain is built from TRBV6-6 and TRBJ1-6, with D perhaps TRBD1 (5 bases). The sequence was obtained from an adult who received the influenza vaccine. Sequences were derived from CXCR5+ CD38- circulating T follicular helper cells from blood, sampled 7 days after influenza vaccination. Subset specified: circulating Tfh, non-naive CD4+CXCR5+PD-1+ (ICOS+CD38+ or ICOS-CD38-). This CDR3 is CASSTTQGGSSPLHF. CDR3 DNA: TGTGCCAGCAGTACGACCCAGGGTGGGAGTTCACCCCTCCACTTT.